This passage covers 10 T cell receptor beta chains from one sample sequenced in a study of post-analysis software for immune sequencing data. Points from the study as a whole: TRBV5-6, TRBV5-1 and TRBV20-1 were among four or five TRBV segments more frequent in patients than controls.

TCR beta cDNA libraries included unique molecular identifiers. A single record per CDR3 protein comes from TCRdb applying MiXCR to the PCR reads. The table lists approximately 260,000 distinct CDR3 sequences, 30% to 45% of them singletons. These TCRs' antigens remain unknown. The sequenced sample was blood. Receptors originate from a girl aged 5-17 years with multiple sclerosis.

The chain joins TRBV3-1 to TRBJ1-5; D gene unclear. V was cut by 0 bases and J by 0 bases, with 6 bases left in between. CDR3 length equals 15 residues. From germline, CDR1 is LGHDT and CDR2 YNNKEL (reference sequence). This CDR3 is CASSQDQASNQPQHF. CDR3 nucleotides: TGTGCCAGCAGCCAAGATCAAGCTAGCAATCAGCCCCAGCATTTT.

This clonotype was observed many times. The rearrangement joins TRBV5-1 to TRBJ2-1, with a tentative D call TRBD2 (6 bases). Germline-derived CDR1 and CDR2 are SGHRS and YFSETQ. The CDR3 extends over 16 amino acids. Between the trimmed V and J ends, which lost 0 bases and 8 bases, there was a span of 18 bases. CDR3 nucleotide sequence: TGCGCCAGCAGCTTGGTATCCGCGGGACGTGGCTATGAGCAGTTCTTC. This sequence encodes CASSLVSAGRGYEQFF.

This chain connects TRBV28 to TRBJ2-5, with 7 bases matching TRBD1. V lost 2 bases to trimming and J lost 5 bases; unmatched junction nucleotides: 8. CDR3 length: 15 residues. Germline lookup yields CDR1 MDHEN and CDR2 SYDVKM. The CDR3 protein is CASSLTGVGIETQYF. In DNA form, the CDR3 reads TGTGCCAGCAGTTTAACAGGGGTTGGGATCGAGACCCAGTACTTC.

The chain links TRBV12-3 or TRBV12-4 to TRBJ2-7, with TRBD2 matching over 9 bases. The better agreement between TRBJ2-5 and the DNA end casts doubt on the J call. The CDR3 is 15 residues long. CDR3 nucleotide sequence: TGTGCCAGCAGTTTGCGAGCGGGGGGTTCCGAGACCCAGTACTTC. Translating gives CASSLRAGGSETQYF.

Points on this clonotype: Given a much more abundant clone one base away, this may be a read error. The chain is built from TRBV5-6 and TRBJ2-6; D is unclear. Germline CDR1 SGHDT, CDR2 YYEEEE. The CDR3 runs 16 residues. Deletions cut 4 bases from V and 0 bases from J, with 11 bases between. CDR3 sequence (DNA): TGTGCCAGCAGCCACCGGGCGGACTCTGGGGCCAACGTCCTGACTTTC. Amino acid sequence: CASSHRADSGANVLTF.

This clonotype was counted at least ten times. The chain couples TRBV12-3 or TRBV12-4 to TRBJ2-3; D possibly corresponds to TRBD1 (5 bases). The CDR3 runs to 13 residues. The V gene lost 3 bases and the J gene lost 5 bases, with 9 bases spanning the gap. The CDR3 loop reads CASSFGQGDTQYF. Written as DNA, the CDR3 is TGTGCCAGCAGTTTTGGGCAGGGAGATACGCAGTATTTT.

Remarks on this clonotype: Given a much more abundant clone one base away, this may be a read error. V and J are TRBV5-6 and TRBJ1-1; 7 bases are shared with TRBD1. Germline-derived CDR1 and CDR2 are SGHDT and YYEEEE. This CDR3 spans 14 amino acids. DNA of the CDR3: TGTGCCGGCAGACGCAGACAGGGCTACACTGAAGCTTTCTTT. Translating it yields CAGRRRQGYTEAFF.

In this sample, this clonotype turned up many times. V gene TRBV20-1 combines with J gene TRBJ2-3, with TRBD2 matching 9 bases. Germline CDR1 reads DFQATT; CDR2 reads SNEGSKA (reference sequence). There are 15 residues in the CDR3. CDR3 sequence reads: CSHTLRGGITDTQYF. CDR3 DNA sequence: TGCAGCCATACCCTGCGGGGGGGCATCACAGATACGCAGTATTTT.

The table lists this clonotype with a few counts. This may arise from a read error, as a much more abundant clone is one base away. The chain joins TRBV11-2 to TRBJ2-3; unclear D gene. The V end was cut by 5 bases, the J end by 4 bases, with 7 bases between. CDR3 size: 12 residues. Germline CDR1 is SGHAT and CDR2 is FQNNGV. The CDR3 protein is CASSPIADTQYF. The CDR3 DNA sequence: TGTGCCAGCAGCCCGATCGCAGATACGCAGTATTTT.

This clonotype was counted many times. The DNA of the CDR3 is TGTGCCAGCAGCCCCGGACAGAAGAATTCACCCCTCCACTTT. Encoded protein: CASSPGQKNSPLHF. This chain joins TRBV7-9 and TRBJ1-6; D is perhaps TRBD1 (6 bases). Trimming pared 5 bases from V and 7 bases from J, leaving 12 bases between. This CDR3 contains 14 residues. Germline CDR1 SEHNR, CDR2 FQNEAQ (reference sequence).